This T cell receptor beta chain comes out of a study of radiotherapy plus CTLA-4 blockade in lung cancer. The CDR3 is 16 amino acids. Germline values: CDR1 SGHNT, CDR2 YENEEA. Losses at the gene ends were 1 base for V and 4 bases for J; bases not matched to a gene: 7. Overall study results and limits: It was early blood T cell clone dynamics, with interferon-beta, that reportedly best predicted response. TCR clones of tumor origin grew in blood after radiotherapy plus ipilimumab.

The study gave focal radiation plus ipilimumab CTLA-4 blockade to patients with chemo-refractory metastatic non-small-cell lung cancer. Repertoires were generated with immunoSEQ multiplex PCR, while TCRdb's copy carries only in-frame clones and drops some. The repertoire holds over 85,000 clones, 85% to 90% seen once, with 4.9% in the top ten. Concerning this clone: Its antigen is unknown.

This TCR was sampled from a human donor with non-small cell lung cancer that progressed on radiotherapy plus ipilimumab. This material consisted of peripheral blood, taken from a patient treated with radiotherapy plus ipilimumab. The chain combines TRBV11-3 with TRBJ2-1, with TRBD1 matching 7 bases. The chain's CDR3 is CASSLVSQGVYNEQFF. Written as DNA, the CDR3 is TGTGCCAGCAGCTTAGTTAGCCAGGGGGTTTACAATGAGCAGTTCTTC.